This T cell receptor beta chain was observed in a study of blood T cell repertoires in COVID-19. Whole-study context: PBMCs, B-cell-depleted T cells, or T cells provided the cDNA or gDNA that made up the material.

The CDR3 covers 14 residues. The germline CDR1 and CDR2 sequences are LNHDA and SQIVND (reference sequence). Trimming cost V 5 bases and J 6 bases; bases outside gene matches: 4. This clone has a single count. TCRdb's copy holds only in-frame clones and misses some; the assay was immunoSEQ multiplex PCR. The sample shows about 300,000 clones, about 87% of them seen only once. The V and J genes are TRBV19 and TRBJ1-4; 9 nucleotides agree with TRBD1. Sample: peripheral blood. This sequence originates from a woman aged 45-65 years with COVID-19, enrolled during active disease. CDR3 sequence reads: CASSPRDRDEKLFF. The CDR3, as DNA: TGTGCCAGTAGTCCAAGGGACAGGGATGAAAAACTGTTTTTT.